A selection of T cell receptor beta chains follows, all from one sample in a study of long-term antiretroviral therapy in people with HIV. Here immunoSEQ multiplex PCR was the method, and the copy in TCRdb shows in-frame clones only, minus some. The sample gives over 15,000 clones, approximately 94% of which show up once; around 4.3% is in the top ten. The sequencing used unsorted PBMCs, collected 6 to 6.5 years after starting antiretroviral therapy. These receptors were collected from a woman aged 50 to 60 with HIV. Both conserved end residues are part of each CDR3. The D gene is left open where the match is weak. Some rows have no size entry. The others give once, few or many, or a class for an expanded clone.

CASSLVYNEQFF	TGTGCCAGCAGTTTGGTTTACAATGAGCAGTTCTTC	TRBJ2-1	TRBV28	.	.
CATSRVGASSNQPQHF	TGTGCCACCAGCAGAGTAGGGGCCTCTAGCAATCAGCCCCAGCATTTT	TRBJ1-5	TRBV15	.	.
CSVGTLTGNTDTQYF	TGCAGCGTCGGTACGCTTACCGGAAACACAGATACGCAGTATTTT	TRBJ2-3	TRBV29-1	.	.
CASSWLGQGSEAFF	TGTGCCAGCAGCTGGCTAGGGCAGGGCTCTGAAGCTTTCTTT	TRBJ1-1	TRBV11-2	.	.
CASSYTRGDENTIYF	TGTGCCAGCAGTTACACTCGAGGGGATGAGAACACCATATATTTT	TRBJ1-3	TRBV6-5	.	.
CASSYSHGEETQYF	TGTGCCAGCAGTTACTCGCACGGGGAGGAGACCCAGTACTTC	TRBJ2-5	TRBV6-6	.	.
CASRDDTNTGELFF	TGTGCCAGCAGGGACGACACGAACACCGGGGAGCTGTTTTTT	TRBJ2-2	TRBV2	.	.
CASTPGGREQFF	TGCGCCAGCACGCCTGGGGGTAGAGAGCAGTTCTTC	TRBJ2-1	TRBV10-2	.	.
CASSLAQPYEQYF	TGTGCCAGCAGTTTAGCCCAACCCTACGAGCAGTACTTC	TRBJ2-7	TRBV28	.	few
CASSAQIAGGGEQYF	TGTGCCAGCAGCGCCCAAATAGCGGGAGGGGGCGAGCAGTACTTC	TRBJ2-7	TRBV9	TRBD2	.
CASSQYPPSGATGELFF	TGTGCCAGCTCACAGTACCCGCCCTCAGGGGCCACCGGGGAGCTGTTTTTT	TRBJ2-2	TRBV18	.	.
CASSDASGTYNEQFF	TGTGCCAGCAGTGATGCTAGCGGCACCTACAATGAGCAGTTCTTC	TRBJ2-1	TRBV6-1	TRBD2	few
CASSFLAGEQYF	TGTGCCAGCAGCTTCTTGGCTGGGGAGCAGTACTTC	TRBJ2-7	TRBV4-2	.	.
CAWSGGGLQFGTQYF	TGTGCCTGGAGCGGTGGGGGACTCCAGTTCGGGACGCAGTATTTT	TRBJ2-3	TRBV30	.	.
CASSPGLGVEQFF	TGTGCCAGCAGCCCGGGGTTGGGGGTAGAGCAGTTCTTC	TRBJ2-1	TRBV11-2	.	once
CASMRGGTEAFF	TGTGCCAGCATGCGGGGAGGCACTGAAGCTTTCTTT	TRBJ1-1	TRBV2	.	.
CSVFGTSYNEQFF	TGCAGCGTTTTCGGGACTAGCTACAATGAGCAGTTCTTC	TRBJ2-1	TRBV29-1	TRBD2	.
CASSLQGTNTGELFF	TGTGCCAGCAGCCTACAGGGAACTAACACCGGGGAGCTGTTTTTT	TRBJ2-2	TRBV7-9	.	.
CASSLGGLGETQYF	TGTGCCAGCAGCTTAGGCGGACTAGGGGAGACCCAGTACTTC	TRBJ2-5	TRBV7-8	TRBD2	.
CSGGGGSYNEQFF	TGCAGCGGTGGGGGTGGCTCCTACAATGAGCAGTTCTTC	TRBJ2-1	TRBV29-1	.	.
CASSLGVGRETQYF	TGTGCCAGCAGTTTAGGGGTCGGGAGAGAGACCCAGTACTTC	TRBJ2-5	TRBV28	.	.
CASSLGSGRTVEQYF	TGTGCCAGCAGCTTAGGTAGCGGGAGAACCGTCGAGCAGTACTTC	TRBJ2-7	TRBV7-9	TRBD2	.
CASTPREGGETQYF	TGTGCCAGCACCCCTCGGGAGGGAGGAGAGACCCAGTACTTC	TRBJ2-5	TRBV7-8	TRBD2	.
CASSYSRLLQGHTDTQYF	TGTGCCAGCAGCTATTCCCGACTCCTCCAGGGACACACAGATACGCAGTATTTT	TRBJ2-3	TRBV7-9	.	.
CASSRVSELYEQYF	TGTGCCAGCAGTCGGGTTAGCGAACTCTACGAGCAGTACTTC	TRBJ2-7	TRBV6-5	.	.
CASTRRTNFYSYNSPLHF	TGTGCCAGCACTCGAAGGACCAACTTCTACTCCTATAATTCACCCCTCCACTTT	TRBJ1-6	TRBV6-7	.	.
CASSPEAQGAYGYTF	TGTGCCAGCTCACCAGAAGCCCAGGGTGCCTATGGCTACACCTTC	TRBJ1-2	TRBV18	.	.
CASSLEPGEQFF	TGTGCCAGCAGCTTAGAGCCGGGTGAGCAGTTCTTC	TRBJ2-1	TRBV7-2	.	.
CASSPGTGGLTYEQYF	TGTGCCAGCTCACCGGGGACAGGGGGTCTCACCTACGAGCAGTACTTC	TRBJ2-7	TRBV18	TRBD1	.
CASSEARARDQPQHF	TGTGCCAGCAGTGAAGCGAGGGCGCGGGATCAGCCCCAGCATTTT	TRBJ1-5	TRBV6-1	.	.
CASGRVRNQPQHF	TGTGCCAGCGGCAGGGTACGCAATCAGCCCCAGCATTTT	TRBJ1-5	TRBV6-5	.	.
CATSRVAQETQYF	TGTGCCACCAGCAGAGTGGCCCAAGAGACCCAGTACTTC	TRBJ2-5	TRBV15	.	.